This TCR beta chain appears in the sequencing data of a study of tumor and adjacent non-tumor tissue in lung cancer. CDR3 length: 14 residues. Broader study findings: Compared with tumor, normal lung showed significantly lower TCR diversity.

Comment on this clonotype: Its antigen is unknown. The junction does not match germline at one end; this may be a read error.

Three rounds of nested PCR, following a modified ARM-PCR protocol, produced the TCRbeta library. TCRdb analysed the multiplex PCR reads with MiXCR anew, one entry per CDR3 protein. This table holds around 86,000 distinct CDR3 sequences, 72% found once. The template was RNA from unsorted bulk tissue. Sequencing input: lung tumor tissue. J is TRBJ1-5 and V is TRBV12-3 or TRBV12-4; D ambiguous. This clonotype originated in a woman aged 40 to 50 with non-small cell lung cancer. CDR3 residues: CASSFIGPNQPQRF. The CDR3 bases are TGTGCCAGCAGTTTCATAGGCCCCAATCAGCCCCAGCGTTTT.